This T cell receptor (beta chain) was documented in a study of T cells after yellow fever vaccination. The CDR3 has 12 amino acids. CDR1 is SEHNR, CDR2 FQNEAQ, per germline (reference sequence). Many counts were recorded for this clonotype. A junction end diverges from the germline sequence, so it may reflect a read error. Universal primer sites and UMIs were introduced during 5'RACE template-switching synthesis of TCR cDNA. TCRdb analysed the 5' RACE reads with MiXCR anew, one entry per CDR3 protein. The sample includes just under 600,000 distinct CDR3 sequences, roughly 14% seen only once; the top ten take around an eighth.

The rearrangement links TRBV7-9 to TRBJ2-1; no reliable D call. This clonotype was obtained from a man younger than 45 who received the YFV17D yellow fever vaccine. The sample here was PBMCs, taken on the day of the yellow fever booster vaccination. CDR3 sequence (DNA): TGCGCCAGCAGCCTAGATTTCAATGAGCAGTTCTTC. It is translated as CASSLDFNEQFF.